These T cell receptor beta chains were read from a single sample in a study of blood T cells in healthy people across ages. TCRdb used MiXCR to reprocess the 5' RACE reads, holding one entry per CDR3 protein. The table lists about 640,000 distinct CDR3 sequences, roughly 50% of them singletons. The sample consisted of blood. Receptors were obtained from a man in his sixties in good health. Each CDR3 is given with its conserved first and last residue.

v_call	j_call	cdr3_aa
TRBV29-1	TRBJ2-2	CSVGKGQGWTGELFF
TRBV7-8	TRBJ1-1	CASSLQQGAKNTEAFF
TRBV6-1	TRBJ1-2	CASRVTGSGSRNYGYTF
TRBV20-1	TRBJ2-5	CSADDRTHQETQYF
TRBV28	TRBJ1-1	CASTQNTEAFF
TRBV20-1	TRBJ1-5	CSARDRLGNQPQHF
TRBV9	TRBJ1-1	CASSERTGPMNTEAFF
TRBV7-2	TRBJ2-1	CASSLWDRGGEQFF
TRBV12-3/TRBV12-4	TRBJ2-5	CASSFNGERVRETQYF
TRBV5-1	TRBJ2-6	CASSFLPTASGANVLTF
TRBV9	TRBJ2-1	CASSSSGANEQFF
TRBV20-1	TRBJ2-7	CSATAYLSSYEQYF
TRBV6-6	TRBJ2-1	CASSTQPWDFFYNEQFF
TRBV9	-	CASGPPIPETQYF
TRBV11-2	TRBJ2-4	CASNSRGGNEQYF
TRBV11-2	TRBJ2-3	CASSLAGGPIDTQYF
TRBV10-3	TRBJ2-3	CAISYDPRGRNTQYF
TRBV10-3	-	CAISQWGGETQYF
TRBV12-3/TRBV12-4	TRBJ1-1	CASSATDSNTEAFF
TRBV12-3/TRBV12-4	TRBJ2-3	CASSYRQVMDTQYF
TRBV20-1	TRBJ1-2	CSASADRHFYGYTF
TRBV5-5	TRBJ2-1	CASSYTSVPYNEQFF
TRBV18	TRBJ2-1	CASSADVQNEQFF
TRBV15	TRBJ2-6	CATSRDLNSGANVLTF
TRBV5-1	TRBJ2-1	CASSRLAGGSNEQFF
TRBV28	TRBJ2-5	CASSFQMAGEETQYF
TRBV11-2	TRBJ1-2	CASSAGTGGDGYTF
TRBV12-5	TRBJ2-7	CASGLHYEQYF
TRBV12-3/TRBV12-4	TRBJ2-5	CASSEGVSRETQYF
TRBV5-1	TRBJ2-2	CASRVPGTGDTGELFF
TRBV7-2	TRBJ2-1	CASSLEGRSFYEQFF
TRBV5-1	TRBJ2-3	CASCDPGLAPTDTQYF
TRBV5-1	TRBJ1-2	CASSLDSLGYTF
TRBV28	-	CASREGVSYEQYF
TRBV7-9	TRBJ2-7	CASSPGQDYGGYCEQYF
TRBV6-5	TRBJ2-7	CASSYSQHSGSSSYEQYF
TRBV10-3	TRBJ2-7	CAISERWGVDEQYF
TRBV9	TRBJ1-1	CASSVEGQGNTEAFF
TRBV3-1	TRBJ1-4	CASSRAGALNEKLFF
TRBV14	TRBJ1-2	CASSRGIYGYTF
TRBV29-1	TRBJ1-1	CSVVPLTGGNTEAFF
TRBV6-6	TRBJ1-2	CASSDGQGSGYTF
TRBV20-1	TRBJ2-3	CSVQRGGRDTQYF
TRBV20-1	TRBJ2-3	CSASGGSSTDTQYF
TRBV21-1	TRBJ1-2	CASSGQINYGYTF
TRBV29-1	TRBJ2-2	CSVEEGDPNTGELFF
TRBV6-6	TRBJ1-4	CASRLPGQGRENEKLFF
TRBV3-1	TRBJ1-6	CASSPLRTGNSPLHF
TRBV15	TRBJ2-1	CATSRDRSGGGLYNEQFF
TRBV29-1	TRBJ1-2	CSVDIARGQVYGYTF
TRBV6-1	TRBJ2-2	CASSEIWTANTGELFF
TRBV29-1	TRBJ2-5	CSVNRGPPWEQYF
TRBV2	TRBJ2-1	CASRTSGGLYNEQFF
TRBV14	-	CASSQAFESSYNEQYF